This T cell receptor (beta chain) came from a study of radiation and T cells in renal cell carcinoma. The CDR3 covers 15 residues. Germline assignment: CDR1 MRHNA and CDR2 SNTAGT. V was cut by 4 bases and J by 0 bases, with 12 bases left in between. Assay used: immunoSEQ multiplex PCR; TCRdb lists only in-frame clones, some missing. Of about 43,000 clones listed, 82% are singletons. Time point reported: blood 4 weeks post-SBRT, at nephrectomy. Treatment meaning: 15 Gy SBRT to primary tumor, nephrectomy 4 weeks later. This clone was counted a few times. The sequence was obtained from a woman between 70 and 85 years old with renal cell carcinoma. This chain joins TRBV6-4 and TRBJ1-1, with TRBD1 as a possible D gene (5 bases). The sample consisted of blood, taken from a patient whose treatment included radiotherapy and nephrectomy. The CDR3 protein is CASSGGGHMNTEAFF. CDR3 bases: TGTGCCAGCAGTGGGGGTGGACACATGAACACTGAAGCTTTCTTT.